The clone carrying this T cell receptor (beta chain) was seen more than once but under ten times. This sample is drawn from a study of blood T cell repertoires in COVID-19. As for the study in general: Researchers got acute and convalescent COVID-19 samples from the United States, Italy and Spain. From T cells, B-cell-depleted T cells, or PBMCs came the material, which was cDNA or gDNA.

Clones were sequenced by immunoSEQ multiplex PCR, and TCRdb holds only the in-frame ones, with some missing. This table has 190,000 or so clones, around 87% appearing once. The CDR3 sequence is 15 residues long. Trimming removed 9 bases from V and 1 base from J, with 16 bases in between. The V gene is TRBV23-1, the J gene TRBJ1-5, with D perhaps TRBD1 (5 bases). TRBV23-1 counts as an open reading frame of uncertain function. Sequencing was done on a sample of peripheral blood. This sequence originates from a man in his fifties or sixties with acute or convalescent COVID-19. This chain's CDR3 is CASHLGHASNQPQHF. CDR3 sequence (DNA): TGCGCCAGTCACCTCGGACACGCGAGCAATCAGCCCCAGCATTTT.